These 12 T cell receptor beta chains share one sample of origin, sequenced in a study of T cell responses to AZD1222 COVID-19 vaccine. The repertoire was sequenced with immunoSEQ multiplex PCR; TCRdb's copy has only in-frame clones and lacks some. This table has roughly 160,000 clones, around nine tenths appearing once. The source was peripheral blood, collected on day 0 of AZD1222 vaccination. These receptors were taken from an adult in good health.

The V and J genes are TRBV23-1 and TRBJ1-2, with D possibly TRBD1 on 6 matching bases. TRBV23-1 is recorded as an ORF, its role being uncertain. The CDR3 is 16 residues long. V was shortened by 3 bases and J by 6 bases, with 20 bases between the two germline ends. In DNA, the CDR3 is TGCGCCAGCAGTCAGCCACCTTCGGCAACAGGGAATGGCTACACCTTC. Translated, it gives CASSQPPSATGNGYTF.

The chain couples TRBV7-2 to TRBJ2-7; 8 positions match TRBD1. Trimming took 5 bases from V and 4 from J; bases not matched to a gene: 7. This CDR3 comprises 14 residues. CDR1 and CDR2 from the germline V gene are SGHTA and FQGNSA. The CDR3 reads CASSPRQGPYEQYF. In nucleotides, the CDR3 is TGTGCCAGCAGCCCTCGACAGGGGCCATACGAGCAGTACTTC.

Here the CDR3 DNA reads TGTGCCAGTCGACGGGCCGGCGGTGGTCAGCCCCAGCATTTT. This sequence encodes CASRRAGGGQPQHF. V usage is TRBV19 and J usage is TRBJ1-5, with D hard to call. Per the germline V gene, CDR1 is LNHDA and CDR2 is SQIVND (reference sequence). V dropped 8 bases and J dropped 6 bases, with 17 bases sitting between them. The CDR3 is 14 amino acids.

J is TRBJ1-1 and V is TRBV5-1; D unclear. In germline, CDR1 is SGHRS, CDR2 YFSETQ. The CDR3 extends over 14 amino acids. The V end lost 2 bases, the J end lost 1 base, and 9 bases lay between the germline ends. The CDR3: CASSLLSTNTEAFF. CDR3 DNA: TGCGCCAGCAGCTTATTGTCCACGAACACTGAAGCTTTCTTT.

A single count supports this clone. The V gene is TRBV9, the J gene TRBJ2-3, with 12 positions matching TRBD2. Germline V gene lookup returns CDR1 SGDLS and CDR2 YYNGEE. This CDR3 comprises 18 residues. V dropped 0 bases and J dropped 2; count of bases not matched to a gene: 7. CDR3 bases: TGTGCCAGCAGCGTAGATTCCCTAGCGGGGGGGAACACAGATACGCAGTATTTT. This gives the protein CASSVDSLAGGNTDTQYF.

V usage is TRBV6-6 and J usage is TRBJ1-5, with D uncertain. V gave up 0 bases and J gave up 6 bases, with 3 bases separating them. From germline, CDR1 is MNHNY and CDR2 SVGAGI (reference sequence). The CDR3 loop spans 12 amino acids. CDR3 DNA sequence: TGTGCCAGCAGTTACTCAGGTCAGCCCCAGCATTTT. Amino acids: CASSYSGQPQHF.

This chain links TRBV4-1 with TRBJ2-7; TRBD1 is a possible D gene (5 bases). The germline V gene has CDR1 MGHRA and CDR2 YSYEKL. The CDR3 length is 16 residues. Trimming left V 0 bases short and J 2 bases short, with 14 bases between. For the CDR3, the DNA is TGCGCCAGCAGCCAAGATCCGACAGTAGTACCCTACGAGCAGTACTTC. Translating it yields CASSQDPTVVPYEQYF.

This chain joins TRBV7-8 and TRBJ2-7; 8 bases are shared with TRBD2. Germline V gives CDR1 SGHVS, CDR2 FQNEAQ. The CDR3 has 16 residues. J was trimmed by 6 bases and V by 5 bases; bases with no gene match: 15. CDR3 sequence (DNA): TGTGCCAGCAGCACTACTTCAGCGGGGGAGTTTGGCGAGCAGTACTTC. Protein sequence: CASSTTSAGEFGEQYF.

The chain carries TRBV30 and TRBJ1-2, with D perhaps matching TRBD1 (5 bases). Trimming took 2 bases from V and 2 from J, leaving 9 bases between them. The CDR3 loop spans 13 amino acids. The germline CDR1 and CDR2 sequences are GTSNPN and SVGIG (reference sequence). The CDR3 DNA reads TGTGCCTGGAGTTTGACAGTGAACTATGGCTACACCTTC. As protein: CAWSLTVNYGYTF.

The J gene is TRBJ1-1, the V gene TRBV2; D not resolved. V shed 4 bases and J shed 1 base, with 7 bases lying between them. The V gene's germline CDR1 is SNHLY and CDR2 FYNNEI. The CDR3 consists of 13 residues. The CDR3 DNA reads as TGTGCCAGCAGTGTATGGGGGAACACTGAAGCTTTCTTT. It codes for CASSVWGNTEAFF.

The rearrangement joins TRBV9 to TRBJ2-1; 9 nucleotides line up with TRBD1. Germline V gives CDR1 SGDLS, CDR2 YYNGEE. The trim removed 3 bases at V and 8 bases at J, leaving 12 bases unmatched. This CDR3 region has 16 residues. CDR3 sequence (DNA): TGTGCCAGCAGCGACCCCGGGACAGGGATGTCGCATGAGCAGTTCTTC. It is translated as CASSDPGTGMSHEQFF.

The J gene is TRBJ2-3, the V gene TRBV29-1; D unclear. The ends were cut back, 3 bases at V and 2 bases at J, with 9 bases in the middle. The CDR3 loop spans 13 amino acids. The germline V gene encodes CDR1 SQVTM and CDR2 ANQGSEA. CDR3 bases: TGCAGCGTTGACGGCCATCCCACAGATACGCAGTATTTT. Translation: CSVDGHPTDTQYF.